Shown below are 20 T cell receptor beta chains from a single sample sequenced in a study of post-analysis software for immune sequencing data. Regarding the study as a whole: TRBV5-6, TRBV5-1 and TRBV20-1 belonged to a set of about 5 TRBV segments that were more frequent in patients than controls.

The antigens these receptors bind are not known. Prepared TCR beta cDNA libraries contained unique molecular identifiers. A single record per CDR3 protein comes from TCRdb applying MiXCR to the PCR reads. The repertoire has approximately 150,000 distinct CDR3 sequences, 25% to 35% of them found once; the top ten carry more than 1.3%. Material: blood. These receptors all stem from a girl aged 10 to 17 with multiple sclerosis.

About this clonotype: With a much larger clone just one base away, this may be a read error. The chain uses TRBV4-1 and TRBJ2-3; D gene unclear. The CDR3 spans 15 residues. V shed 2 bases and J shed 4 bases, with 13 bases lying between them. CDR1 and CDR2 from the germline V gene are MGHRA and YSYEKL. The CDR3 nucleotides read TGCGCCAGCAGCCAAACCGGGTTCATCCCAGATACGCAGTATTTT. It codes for CASSQTGFIPDTQYF.

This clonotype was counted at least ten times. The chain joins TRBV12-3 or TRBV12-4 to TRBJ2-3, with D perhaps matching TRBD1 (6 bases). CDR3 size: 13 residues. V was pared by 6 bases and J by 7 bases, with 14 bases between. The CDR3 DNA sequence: TGTGCCAGCAGCACCGACAGGAGCAATACGCAGTATTTT. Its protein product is CASSTDRSNTQYF.

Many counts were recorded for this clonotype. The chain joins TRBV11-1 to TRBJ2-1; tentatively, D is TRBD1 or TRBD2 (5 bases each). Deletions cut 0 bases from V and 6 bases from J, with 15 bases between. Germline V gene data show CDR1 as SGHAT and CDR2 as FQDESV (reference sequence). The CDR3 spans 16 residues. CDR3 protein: CASSLAGRAGGNEQFF. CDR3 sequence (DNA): TGTGCCAGCAGCTTAGCGGGGCGAGCTGGGGGCAATGAGCAGTTCTTC.

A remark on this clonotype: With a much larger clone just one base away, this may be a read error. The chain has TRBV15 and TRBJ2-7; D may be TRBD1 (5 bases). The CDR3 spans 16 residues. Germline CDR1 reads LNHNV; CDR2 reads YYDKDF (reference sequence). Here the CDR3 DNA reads TGTGCCGCCAGCAGAGATGGGCAGGGTCTGTCCTACGAGCAGTACTTC. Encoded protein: CAASRDGQGLSYEQYF.

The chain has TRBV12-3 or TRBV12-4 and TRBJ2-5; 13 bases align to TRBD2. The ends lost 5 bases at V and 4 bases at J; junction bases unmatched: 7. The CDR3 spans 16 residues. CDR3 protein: CASSQTSGGPVETQYF. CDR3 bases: TGTGCCAGCAGTCAGACTAGCGGGGGGCCGGTAGAGACCCAGTACTTC.

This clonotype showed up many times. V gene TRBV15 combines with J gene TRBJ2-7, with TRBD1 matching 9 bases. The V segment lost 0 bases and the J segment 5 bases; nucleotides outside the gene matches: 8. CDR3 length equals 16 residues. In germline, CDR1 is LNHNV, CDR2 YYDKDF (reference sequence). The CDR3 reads CATSRDRGRDRDEQYF. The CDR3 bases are TGTGCCACCAGCAGAGATCGCGGGCGGGACAGGGACGAGCAGTACTTC.

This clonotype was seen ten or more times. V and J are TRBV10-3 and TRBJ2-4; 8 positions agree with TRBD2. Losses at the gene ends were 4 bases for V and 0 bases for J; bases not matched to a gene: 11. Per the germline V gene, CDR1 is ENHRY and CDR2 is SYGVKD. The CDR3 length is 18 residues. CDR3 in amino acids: CAISANSGDKLAKNIQYF. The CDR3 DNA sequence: TGTGCCATCAGTGCCAATAGCGGGGATAAACTAGCCAAAAACATTCAGTACTTC.

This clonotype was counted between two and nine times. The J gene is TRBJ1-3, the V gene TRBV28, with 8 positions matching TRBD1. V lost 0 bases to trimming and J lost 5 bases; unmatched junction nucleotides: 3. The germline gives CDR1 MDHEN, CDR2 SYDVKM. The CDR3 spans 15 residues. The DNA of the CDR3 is TGTGCCAGCAGTTTATGGACAGGGGCTAGAAACACCATATATTTT. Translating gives CASSLWTGARNTIYF.

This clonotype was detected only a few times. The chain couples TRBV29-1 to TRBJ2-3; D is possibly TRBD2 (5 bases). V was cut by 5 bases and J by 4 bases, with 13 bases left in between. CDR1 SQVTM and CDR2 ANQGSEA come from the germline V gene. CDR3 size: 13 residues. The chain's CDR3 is CSVCLSRADTQYF. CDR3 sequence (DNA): TGCAGCGTTTGCCTGTCGCGGGCAGATACGCAGTATTTT.

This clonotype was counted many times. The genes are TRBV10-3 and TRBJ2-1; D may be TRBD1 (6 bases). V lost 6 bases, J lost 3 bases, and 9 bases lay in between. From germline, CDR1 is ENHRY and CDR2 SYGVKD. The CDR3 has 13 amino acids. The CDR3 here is CAISGQLYNEQFF. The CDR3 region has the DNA TGTGCCATCAGCGGACAGCTCTACAATGAGCAGTTCTTC.

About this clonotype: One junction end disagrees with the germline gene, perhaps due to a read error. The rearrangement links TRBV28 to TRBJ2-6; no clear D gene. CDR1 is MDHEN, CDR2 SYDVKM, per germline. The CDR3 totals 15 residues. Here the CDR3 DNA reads TGTGCCAGCAGTGTACAGCTCTCTGGGGTCAACGTCCTGACTTTC. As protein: CASSVQLSGVNVLTF.

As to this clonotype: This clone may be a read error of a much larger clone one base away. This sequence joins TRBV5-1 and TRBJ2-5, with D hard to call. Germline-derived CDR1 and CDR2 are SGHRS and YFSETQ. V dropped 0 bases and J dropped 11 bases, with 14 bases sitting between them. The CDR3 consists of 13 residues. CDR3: CASSLVSDSGQYF. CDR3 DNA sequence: TGCGCCAGCAGCTTGGTATCCGACTCCGGGCAGTACTTC.

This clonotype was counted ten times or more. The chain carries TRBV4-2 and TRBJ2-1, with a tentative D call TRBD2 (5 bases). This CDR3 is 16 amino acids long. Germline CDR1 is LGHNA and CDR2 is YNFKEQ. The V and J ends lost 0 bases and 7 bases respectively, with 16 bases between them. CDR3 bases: TGTGCCAGCAGCCAAGAACGGAGGAAGGGCCATAATGAGCAGTTCTTC. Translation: CASSQERRKGHNEQFF.

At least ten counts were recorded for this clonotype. CDR3 nucleotides: TGCAGCGTTGGCAGGGGGTACGAGCAGTACTTC. Residues: CSVGRGYEQYF. The chain joins TRBV29-1 to TRBJ2-7; TRBD1 aligns across 7 bases. With V trimmed by 4 bases and J by 4 bases, 1 base remained unmatched. Per the germline V gene, CDR1 is SQVTM and CDR2 is ANQGSEA. The length of the CDR3 is 11 residues.

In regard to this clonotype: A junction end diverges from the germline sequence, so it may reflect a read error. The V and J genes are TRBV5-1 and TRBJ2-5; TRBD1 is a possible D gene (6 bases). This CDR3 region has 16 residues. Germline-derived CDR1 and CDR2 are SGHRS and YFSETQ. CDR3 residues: CTSSNLNREGQETQYF. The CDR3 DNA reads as TGCACCAGCAGCAACTTAAACAGGGAAGGACAAGAGACCCAGTACTTC.

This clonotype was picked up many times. The CDR3 protein is CATSRSGRGNEQFF. The CDR3 DNA reads as TGTGCCACCAGCAGAAGCGGGAGGGGTAATGAGCAGTTCTTC. V and J are TRBV15 and TRBJ2-1, with 10 positions matching TRBD2. The V segment lost 2 bases and the J segment 7 bases; nucleotides outside the gene matches: 2. Germline CDR1 is LNHNV and CDR2 is YYDKDF (reference sequence). CDR3 length equals 14 residues.

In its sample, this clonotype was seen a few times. The CDR3 is CASGSGSPSRAEAFF. The CDR3 DNA is TGTGCTAGTGGTTCGGGGTCGCCGTCAAGGGCTGAAGCTTTCTTT. The rearrangement links TRBV12-5 to TRBJ1-1, with D unclear. The CDR3 loop spans 15 amino acids. Trimming stripped 4 bases from V and 6 bases from J, with 18 bases between. The germline gives CDR1 LGHNT, CDR2 FRNRAP.

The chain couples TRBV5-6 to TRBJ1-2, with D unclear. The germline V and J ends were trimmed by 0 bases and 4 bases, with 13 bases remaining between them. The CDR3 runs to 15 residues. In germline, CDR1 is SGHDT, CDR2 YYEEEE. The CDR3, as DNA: TGTGCCAGCAGCTTGGGGCAGCCCCTTTCCTATGGCTACACCTTC. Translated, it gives CASSLGQPLSYGYTF.

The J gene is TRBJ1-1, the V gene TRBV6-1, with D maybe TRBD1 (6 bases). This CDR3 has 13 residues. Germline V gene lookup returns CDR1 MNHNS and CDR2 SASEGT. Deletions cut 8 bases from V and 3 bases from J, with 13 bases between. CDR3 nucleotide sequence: TGTGCCAGCGGGGACCAGGGGTACACTGAAGCTTTCTTT. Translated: CASGDQGYTEAFF.

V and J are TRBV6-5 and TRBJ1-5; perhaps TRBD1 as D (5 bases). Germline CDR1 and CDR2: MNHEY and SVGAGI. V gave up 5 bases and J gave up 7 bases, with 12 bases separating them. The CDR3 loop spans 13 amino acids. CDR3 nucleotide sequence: TGTGCCAGCAGTCTCCAACGGGACCAGCCCCAGCATTTT. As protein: CASSLQRDQPQHF.